The 15 T cell receptor beta chains below come from one sample, sequenced in a study of T cell repertoires in cytomegalovirus infection. These receptors lack a known antigen. TCRdb redid the calling of the reads with MiXCR, one entry per CDR3 protein. Of roughly 87,000 distinct CDR3 sequences listed, 25% to 35% are singletons. Sequenced material: CD8+ T cells from cultured PBMCs, taken from culture after CMV antigen stimulation. The receptor set was obtained from a human donor in good health (CMV status not recorded). Some clones in this sample may be carry-over from other donors' samples.

This clonotype has ten or more counts. The CDR3 bases are TGTGCCAGCAGTGAGATCCCCCCCCTCCAGCCCCAGCATTTT. It encodes CASSEIPPLQPQHF. V is TRBV2 and J is TRBJ1-5; D is ambiguous. The CDR3 length is 14 residues. Germline V CDR1 and CDR2: SNHLY, FYNNEI. The V gene lost 3 bases and the J gene lost 7 bases, with 13 bases spanning the gap.

This chain links TRBV12-3 or TRBV12-4 with TRBJ2-3; 7 bases fit TRBD2. V shed 2 bases, J shed 1 base, and the junction held 12 bases outside the gene matches. The CDR3 runs 18 residues. The CDR3 protein is CASSLWSLGAGRTDTQYF. As DNA, the CDR3 is TGTGCCAGCAGTTTATGGTCCCTAGGAGCGGGGCGCACAGATACGCAGTATTTT.

V and J are TRBV20-1 and TRBJ1-1; D not resolved. There are 14 residues in the CDR3. V shed 7 bases and J shed 0 bases, with 15 bases lying between them. CDR1 and CDR2 (germline): DFQATT, SNEGSKA (reference sequence). DNA for the CDR3: TGCAGTGGACCCCCGAGGGCGGTGAACACTGAAGCTTTCTTT. It translates to CSGPPRAVNTEAFF.

The chain employs TRBV12-3 or TRBV12-4 and TRBJ2-5; possible D gene TRBD2, 6 bases. V was clipped by 6 bases and J by 2 bases, with 13 bases between them. The CDR3 is 14 residues long. This CDR3 reads CASSNAGPQETQYF. The CDR3 DNA sequence: TGTGCCAGCAGCAATGCGGGGCCACAAGAGACCCAGTACTTC.

The chain recombines TRBV12-3 or TRBV12-4 with TRBJ2-7; D unresolved. The CDR3 is made up of 13 amino acids. V lost 8 bases, J lost 3 bases, and 14 bases lay in between. The CDR3 is CASGFGVHYEQYF. In nucleotides, the CDR3 is TGTGCCAGCGGATTTGGGGTTCACTACGAGCAGTACTTC.

This clonotype was recorded once. A junction boundary mismatches the germline segment, possibly from a read error. The chain links TRBV10-3 to TRBJ2-7; no clear D gene. The V gene's germline CDR1 is ENHRY and CDR2 SYGVKD. This CDR3 comprises 14 residues. CDR3 nucleotides: TGTGCCATCGGTGAAAGTTCTGCCCTTTACGAGCAGTACTTC. Protein product: CAIGESSALYEQYF.

J is TRBJ1-5 and V is TRBV27; D unclear. The V gene lost 7 bases and the J gene lost 1 base, with 11 bases spanning the gap. CDR1 and CDR2 from the germline V gene are MNHEY and SMNVEV (reference sequence). CDR3 length equals 14 residues. The CDR3 DNA follows: TGTGCCAGCAATCCATCCGGGAGCAATCAGCCCCAGCATTTT. Encoded protein: CASNPSGSNQPQHF.

This clonotype was seen ten or more times. The CDR3 coding sequence is TGTGCCAGCAGCCAATTGGACAGGGTGGGAGCTTTCTTT. Amino acid sequence: CASSQLDRVGAFF. The chain recombines TRBV4-2 with TRBJ1-1, with TRBD1 matching over 8 bases. The V and J ends lost 2 bases and 10 bases, in that order; junction bases with no gene match: 6. The CDR3 is made up of 13 amino acids. The germline CDR1 and CDR2 sequences are LGHNA and YNFKEQ.

As regards this clonotype: Compared with germline, one end of the junction differs, possibly owing to a read error. The chain has TRBV5-3 and TRBJ2-1, with no clear D. TRBV5-3 is recorded as an ORF, its role being uncertain. The CDR3 sequence is 15 residues long. CDR3 in DNA: TGTGCCAGCAGCTTAGATCTGAGCTCCTACAATGAGCAGTTCTTC. This translates into CASSLDLSSYNEQFF.

The chain recombines TRBV7-9 with TRBJ1-2, with D perhaps TRBD1 (5 bases). The germline V gene encodes CDR1 SEHNR and CDR2 FQNEAQ (reference sequence). CDR3 size: 12 residues. The V end lost 3 bases, the J end lost 6 bases, and 8 bases lay between the germline ends. The CDR3 DNA is TGTGCCAGCAGCTTGACAGTGAATGGCTACACCTTC. Translating gives CASSLTVNGYTF.

The CDR3 DNA follows: TGTGCCAGCAGCTCCATCCGGGTCGTTAGCACAGATACGCAGTATTTT. Translating it yields CASSSIRVVSTDTQYF. V is TRBV13 and J is TRBJ2-3; the D is unclear. CDR1 is PRHDT and CDR2 is FYEKMQ in the germline V gene (reference sequence). There are 16 residues in the CDR3. Trimming left V 4 bases short and J 0 bases short, with 14 bases between. Using reference TRBV13 and TRBJ2-3 for the parts outside the CDR3, the full variable domain is AAGVIQSPRHLIKEKRETATLKCYPIPRHDTVYWYQQGPGQDPQFLISFYEKMQSDKGSIPDRFSAQQFSDYHSELNMSSLELGDSALYFCASSSIRVVSTDTQYFGPGTRLTVL.

The chain couples TRBV6-1 to TRBJ1-1; 7 bases agree with TRBD1. The CDR3 has 17 amino acids. V trimming: 6 bases; J trimming: 1 base; junction bases outside the gene matches: 14. From germline, CDR1 is MNHNS and CDR2 SASEGT. The CDR3 region is CASSPHMGQFGNTEAFF. CDR3 nucleotide sequence: TGTGCCAGCAGCCCCCACATGGGACAGTTCGGGAACACTGAAGCTTTCTTT.

Note on this clonotype: One junction end does not reproduce the germline sequence, and a read error may be involved. The rearrangement uses TRBV7-8 and TRBJ1-4; 7 bases align to TRBD1. Looked up from germline, CDR1 is SGHVS and CDR2 is FQNEAQ. This CDR3 is built from 15 residues. This CDR3 is CASSGETGPNKKLFF. Written as DNA, the CDR3 is TGTGCCAGCAGCGGTGAGACAGGGCCTAATAAAAAACTGTTTTTT.

The chain couples TRBV5-1 to TRBJ2-1; 10 nucleotides agree with TRBD2. The CDR3 has 16 amino acids. The V gene's germline CDR1 is SGHRS and CDR2 YFSETQ. The ends lost 4 bases at V and 8 bases at J; junction bases unmatched: 12. CDR3 nucleotides: TGCGCCAGCAGCGACGGGTCTAGCGGGGGAGGGGATGAGCAGTTCTTC. Its translation: CASSDGSSGGGDEQFF. The entire variable domain, with the rest obtained from reference TRBV5-1 and TRBJ2-1, is as follows: KAGVTQTPRYLIKTRGQQVTLSCSPISGHRSVSWYQQTPGQGLQFLFEYFSETQRNKGNFPGRFSGRQFSNSRSEMNVSTLELGDSALYLCASSDGSSGGGDEQFFGPGTRLTVL.

This clonotype was seen more than once but under ten times. V gene TRBV27 combines with J gene TRBJ1-2; D unclear. Germline CDR1 MNHEY, CDR2 SMNVEV (reference sequence). This CDR3 spans 13 amino acids. V was cut by 0 bases and J by 2 bases, with 4 bases left in between. CDR3 bases: TGTGCCAGCAGTTTATCCGAAAACTATGGCTACACCTTC. It translates to CASSLSENYGYTF.